The sequence of this T cell receptor beta chain was determined in a study of Graves' ophthalmopathy and Graves' hyperthyroidism. Across the study: The blood sample was drawn at first diagnosis and before any treatment.

TCR beta CDR3 regions were amplified from RNA transcripts. RT-PCR was first run with HTBI primers, then multiplex PCR in a second round. TCRdb used MiXCR to reprocess the multiplex PCR reads, holding one entry per CDR3 protein. The sample has hundreds of thousands of distinct CDR3 sequences, approximately 22% seen once. Germline V CDR1 and CDR2: LNHNV, YYDKDF (reference sequence). This CDR3 spans 13 amino acids. The term stable hyperthyroidism indicated an absence of ophthalmopathy within 18 months of follow-up. There are a few counts of this clonotype. What it binds is unknown. Germline and junction disagree at one end, which may indicate a read error. The study's findings and limits: With roughly 65% sensitivity and about 72% specificity, the model predicted ophthalmopathy progression.

This receptor was taken from a woman aged 18-29 years with stable Graves' hyperthyroidism. Some clones in this sample may be carry-over from other donors' samples. The V call is TRBV15, the J call TRBJ2-1; D remains unclear. Source material: peripheral blood. DNA of the CDR3: TGTGCCACCAGCGGAGATCAGATGAATGAGCAGTTCTTC. This sequence encodes CATSGDQMNEQFF.